This passage covers 15 T cell receptor beta chains from one sample sequenced in a study of blood T cell repertoires in COVID-19. The assay was immunoSEQ multiplex PCR, and TCRdb's table has in-frame clones only and misses some. The table includes under 300,000 clones, 84% detected once. The sample taken for sequencing was peripheral blood. All receptors derive from a woman aged 40 to 50 who had recovered from COVID-19.

The chain has TRBV20-1 and TRBJ1-5; a weak D match, TRBD1 (5 bases). Germline V gene data show CDR1 as DFQATT and CDR2 as SNEGSKA (reference sequence). Trimming cost V 3 bases and J 1 base, with 16 bases left between them. CDR3 length: 16 amino acids. This CDR3 reads CSASGAGSGSNQPQHF. In DNA, the CDR3 is TGCAGTGCTAGTGGGGCAGGATCGGGGAGCAATCAGCCCCAGCATTTT.

This chain connects TRBV7-2 to TRBJ2-1, with D possibly TRBD1 on 5 matching bases. Germline V gene sequence: CDR1 SGHTA, CDR2 FQGNSA. The V end was cut by 1 base, the J end by 10 bases, with 17 bases between. The length of the CDR3 is 15 residues. The CDR3 loop is CASSLENRFEKEQFF. CDR3 nucleotide sequence: TGTGCCAGCAGCTTAGAGAACAGGTTCGAAAAAGAGCAGTTCTTC.

The CDR3 loop reads CASSSRTTLQETQYF. The DNA of the CDR3 is TGTGCCAGCAGTTCACGGACTACATTGCAAGAGACCCAGTACTTC. This chain connects TRBV6-2 or TRBV6-3 to TRBJ2-5; tentative D call: TRBD2 (6 bases). The CDR3 sequence is 15 residues long. The germline V gene encodes CDR1 MNHEY and CDR2 SVGEGT. Deletions cut 4 bases from V and 2 bases from J, with 14 bases between.

J is TRBJ2-7 and V is TRBV5-6, with D tentatively TRBD1 (6 bases). CDR1 and CDR2 from the germline V gene are SGHDT and YYEEEE. The V end lost 3 bases, the J end lost 4 bases, and 8 bases lay between the germline ends. This CDR3 is 12 amino acids long. Here the CDR3 DNA reads TGTGCCAGCAGCTCGACAGGTTACGAGCAGTACTTC. Its translation is CASSSTGYEQYF. The complete variable domain, with remaining parts taken from reference TRBV5-6 and TRBJ2-7, reads DAGVTQSPTHLIKTRGQQVTLRCSPKSGHDTVSWYQQALGQGPQFIFQYYEEEERQRGNFPDRFSGHQFPNYSSELNVNALLLGDSALYLCASSSTGYEQYFGPGTRLTVT.

This clone was observed once. This chain links TRBV3-1 (or the pseudogene TRBV3-2) with TRBJ1-2; D perhaps matches TRBD1 (5 bases). The ends were cut back, 3 bases at V and 7 bases at J, with 9 bases in the middle. This CDR3 contains 12 residues. Germline V lookup: CDR1 LGHDT, CDR2 YNNKEL (reference sequence). The CDR3 loop reads CASSHVGGGYTF. The CDR3 coding sequence is TGTGCCAGCAGCCACGTCGGGGGTGGCTACACCTTC.

Here the CDR3 reads CASSFAGPDTQYF. The CDR3 DNA reads as TGTGCCAGCAGCTTTGCAGGCCCGGATACGCAGTATTTT. The chain is built from TRBV11-2 and TRBJ2-3, with no clear D. Germline lookup yields CDR1 SGHAT and CDR2 FQNNGV. V gave up 3 bases and J gave up 6 bases, with 10 bases separating them. The CDR3 is made up of 13 amino acids.

The chain employs TRBV28 and TRBJ2-7, with D possibly being TRBD2 (6 bases). The CDR3 has 13 amino acids. Between the trimmed V and J ends, which lost 5 bases and 0 bases, there was a span of 8 bases. Germline assignment: CDR1 MDHEN and CDR2 SYDVKM. The CDR3 DNA sequence: TGTGCCAGCAGTCCGGGGGACTCCTACGAGCAGTACTTC. It codes for CASSPGDSYEQYF.

The CDR3 DNA reads TGTGCCAGCAGCCAAGTCTTCTACGAGCAGTACTTC. Encoded protein: CASSQVFYEQYF. The V call is TRBV14, the J call TRBJ2-7; D ambiguous. CDR3 size: 12 residues. Germline loops: CDR1 SGHDN, CDR2 FVKESK. The V end was cut by 1 base, the J end by 3 bases, with 4 bases between.

This clone has a single count. In DNA form, the CDR3 reads TGCGCCAGCAGTGACTCGGGAAGCACAGATACGCAGTATTTT. This gives the protein CASSDSGSTDTQYF. The rearrangement uses TRBV10-1 and TRBJ2-3, with TRBD2 as a possible D gene (5 bases). Germline V gene lookup returns CDR1 WNHNN and CDR2 SYGVQD (reference sequence). Trimming cost V 3 bases and J 0 bases, with 7 bases left between them. CDR3 length: 14 residues.

This chain uses TRBV19 with TRBJ2-5; 10 bases align to TRBD1. Trimming removed 4 bases from V and 5 bases from J; junction bases left unmatched: 4. Per the germline V gene, CDR1 is LNHDA and CDR2 is SQIVND (reference sequence). CDR3 length: 14 residues. This CDR3 is CASSRQGAGETQYF. CDR3 nucleotides: TGTGCCAGTAGTAGACAGGGGGCAGGGGAGACCCAGTACTTC.

The V and J genes are TRBV6-5 and TRBJ1-2; TRBD1 is a possible D gene (5 bases). This CDR3 has 14 amino acids. Trimming took off 4 bases at V and 2 bases at J, with 11 bases between the two ends. Germline V lookup: CDR1 MNHEY, CDR2 SVGAGI. The CDR3 DNA sequence: TGTGCCAGCAGTTCGCCAGGGTGGAACTATGGCTACACCTTC. This gives the protein CASSSPGWNYGYTF.

J is TRBJ1-1 and V is TRBV7-9; unclear D gene. Germline loops: CDR1 SEHNR, CDR2 FQNEAQ (reference sequence). The CDR3 length is 13 residues. The V end lost 1 base, the J end lost 6 bases, and 9 bases lay between the germline ends. CDR3 coding DNA: TGTGCCAGCAGCTTAGGCCATGCGGCTGAAGCTTTCTTT. Translating it yields CASSLGHAAEAFF.

The chain employs TRBV4-1 and TRBJ1-6; tentatively, D is TRBD1 (6 bases). The ends were cut back, 0 bases at V and 10 bases at J, with 22 bases in the middle. Germline V CDR1 and CDR2: MGHRA, YSYEKL. The length of the CDR3 is 18 residues. CDR3 region: CASSQDPPLTGRSSPLHF. The CDR3 DNA follows: TGCGCCAGCAGCCAAGATCCCCCCCTAACAGGGCGTAGCTCACCCCTCCACTTT.

The gene calls are TRBV12-3 or TRBV12-4 and TRBJ1-1, with D possibly being TRBD1 (5 bases). The V and J ends lost 5 bases and 5 bases respectively, with 12 bases between them. There are 13 residues in the CDR3. The CDR3 spells CASSMAGGTEAFF. DNA of the CDR3: TGTGCCAGCAGTATGGCGGGGGGGACTGAAGCTTTCTTT.

The chain's CDR3 is CASSFSSGSDSYNEQFF. The CDR3 region has the DNA TGCGCCAGCAGCTTTTCTAGCGGATCGGACAGCTACAATGAGCAGTTCTTC. The V call is TRBV5-1, the J call TRBJ2-1, with D maybe TRBD2 (7 bases). The ends were cut back, 2 bases at V and 3 bases at J, with 18 bases in the middle. The CDR3 is 17 amino acids. CDR1 is SGHRS and CDR2 is YFSETQ in the germline V gene.